The 21 T cell receptor beta chains below were found in one sample sequenced in a study of blood T cells in healthy people across ages. With a J-beta primer mix and a sample-barcoded 5' primer, a second PCR ran about 7 to 12 cycles. Each CDR3 protein gets one entry after TCRdb re-called the 5' RACE reads with MiXCR. The data show roughly 2 million distinct CDR3 sequences, roughly 50% seen once. The sample comprised blood. The receptors come from a middle-aged woman in good health.

V and J are TRBV27 and TRBJ2-3; possibly TRBD1 or TRBD2 for D (5 bases each). There are 15 residues in the CDR3. Germline values: CDR1 MNHEY, CDR2 SMNVEV (reference sequence). Trimming took 4 bases from V and 0 from J, leaving 11 bases between them. CDR3 residues: CASSSQWGSTDTQYF. In DNA, the CDR3 is TGTGCCAGCAGTTCCCAATGGGGGAGCACAGATACGCAGTATTTT.

As concerns this clonotype: Mismatch with germline at one junction end may stem from a read error. The chain carries TRBV7-2 and TRBJ1-2, with D possibly matching TRBD1 (5 bases). There are 15 residues in the CDR3. Germline assignment: CDR1 SGHTA and CDR2 FQGNSA. Here the CDR3 reads CASSLEGGLGEGSTF. CDR3 DNA sequence: TGTGCCAGCAGCTTAGAGGGCGGGTTGGGGGAAGGCTCCACCTTC.

The chain is built from TRBV20-1 and TRBJ1-6, with D perhaps TRBD1 (6 bases). Trimming removed 0 bases at V and 7 bases at J, with 16 bases between. Germline loops: CDR1 DFQATT, CDR2 SNEGSKA (reference sequence). CDR3 length: 16 amino acids. CDR3 bases: TGCAGTGCTAGAGATAGGTGGGACACCAAAAATTCACCCCTCCACTTT. Encoded protein: CSARDRWDTKNSPLHF.

This chain links TRBV19 with TRBJ1-2; possibly TRBD1 for D (6 bases). Trimming cost V 5 bases and J 2 bases, with 18 bases left between them. The CDR3 runs 16 residues. Germline V gives CDR1 LNHDA, CDR2 SQIVND (reference sequence). The CDR3 protein is CASSPVPGVTNYGYTF. The CDR3 coding sequence is TGTGCCAGTAGTCCCGTCCCAGGGGTTACGAACTATGGCTACACCTTC.

This chain joins TRBV5-5 and TRBJ2-5, with 9 bases identical to TRBD1. The CDR3 loop spans 16 amino acids. With 4 bases clipped from V and 2 bases from J, the junction kept 9 bases outside the gene matches. Looked up from germline, CDR1 is SGHKS and CDR2 is YYEKEE (reference sequence). The CDR3 DNA follows: TGTGCCAGCAGCCCCAAGACAGGGGGAAGTCAAGAGACCCAGTACTTC. It codes for CASSPKTGGSQETQYF.

The rearrangement links TRBV4-1 to TRBJ2-1, with D uncertain. Germline V gene sequence: CDR1 MGHRA, CDR2 YSYEKL. The CDR3 length is 15 residues. Trimming stripped 1 base from V and 5 bases from J, with 12 bases between. The CDR3, as DNA: TGCGCCAGCAGCCAAGTTCTTAGGCCAGACAATGAGCAGTTCTTC. It translates to CASSQVLRPDNEQFF.

This rearrangement joins TRBV27 to TRBJ2-5; 9 bases are shared with TRBD2. The CDR3 is made up of 17 amino acids. Germline CDR1 is MNHEY and CDR2 is SMNVEV (reference sequence). V was pared by 6 bases and J by 2 bases, with 13 bases of the junction left unmatched. The CDR3: CASRPMAASGVQETQYF. The CDR3 DNA sequence: TGTGCCAGCAGACCTATGGCGGCTAGCGGGGTTCAAGAGACCCAGTACTTC.

This clonotype has just one count. This chain joins TRBV6-5 and TRBJ2-1; D gene uncertain. Germline V gene sequence: CDR1 MNHEY, CDR2 SVGAGI. Deletions cut 1 base from V and 0 bases from J, with 7 bases between. The CDR3 is made up of 15 amino acids. The CDR3 region has the DNA TGTGCCAGCAGTTACTTACCAGGCTCCTACAATGAGCAGTTCTTC. Translation: CASSYLPGSYNEQFF.

The genes are TRBV6-6 and TRBJ2-5; D ambiguous. The CDR3 length is 11 residues. Between the trimmed V and J ends, which lost 5 bases and 9 bases, there was a span of 10 bases. Germline V gives CDR1 MNHNY, CDR2 SVGAGI (reference sequence). The CDR3 sequence is CASSPAVAQYF. The CDR3 DNA reads TGTGCCAGCAGTCCGGCCGTGGCCCAGTACTTC.

This clonotype was found a few times. The V gene is TRBV20-1, the J gene TRBJ2-5; no clear D gene. The V gene lost 3 bases and the J gene lost 5 bases, with 16 bases spanning the gap. The germline V gene encodes CDR1 DFQATT and CDR2 SNEGSKA (reference sequence). The CDR3 totals 14 residues. The CDR3 here is CSASWVIKSETQYF. Written as DNA, the CDR3 is TGCAGTGCTAGTTGGGTGATTAAGTCGGAGACCCAGTACTTC.

The rearrangement uses TRBV12-5 and TRBJ1-1; D is unclear. V lost 0 bases and J lost 1, with 12 bases in between. Germline CDR1 reads LGHNT; CDR2 reads FRNRAP. The CDR3 is 16 amino acids. CDR3 bases: TGTGCTAGTGGTTTGGTCCTAGGGCGACGGAACACTGAAGCTTTCTTT. Protein product: CASGLVLGRRNTEAFF. The whole variable domain, filled in from reference TRBV12-5 and TRBJ1-1, reads DARVTQTPRHKVTEMGQEVTMRCQPILGHNTVFWYRQTMMQGLELLAYFRNRAPLDDSGMPKDRFSAEMPDATLATLKIQPSEPRDSAVYFCASGLVLGRRNTEAFFGQGTRLTVV.

Note on this clonotype: A read error may be the cause here, since a much bigger clone is one base away. The chain couples TRBV6-5 to TRBJ2-7; 7 bases are shared with TRBD1. The CDR3 spans 14 residues. The germline gives CDR1 MNHEY, CDR2 SVGAGI. V gave up 6 bases and J gave up 2 bases; unmatched junction bases: 7. The DNA of the CDR3 is TGTGCCAGCAGAGATACCGGGACAGCCTACGAGCAGTACTTC. Translation: CASRDTGTAYEQYF.

This clonotype was recorded a few times. The chain recombines TRBV12-3 or TRBV12-4 with TRBJ2-5; D remains ambiguous. Trimming stripped 2 bases from V and 3 bases from J, with 10 bases between. This CDR3 is built from 14 residues. The CDR3 nucleotides are TGTGCCAGCAGTTTAATCGGTGGAGAAGAGACCCAGTACTTC. Encoded protein: CASSLIGGEETQYF.

This clonotype was seen only a few times. The chain is built from TRBV7-2 and TRBJ2-1; the D is unclear. V was pared by 3 bases and J by 10 bases, with 7 bases between. The CDR3 contains 11 residues. Germline V gene data show CDR1 as SGHTA and CDR2 as FQGNSA. In nucleotides, the CDR3 is TGTGCCAGCAGCTTTGACCGCGAGCAGTTCTTC. Protein sequence: CASSFDREQFF.

In this sample, this clonotype turned up once. The chain recombines TRBV29-1 with TRBJ2-1, with unresolved D. Germline values: CDR1 SQVTM, CDR2 ANQGSEA. The V gene lost 6 bases and the J gene lost 2 bases, with 14 bases spanning the gap. The CDR3 length is 14 residues. The chain's CDR3 is CSVTVGSTYNEQFF. DNA of the CDR3: TGCAGCGTGACGGTAGGGTCCACCTACAATGAGCAGTTCTTC.

The chain has TRBV28 and TRBJ2-7; D possibly corresponds to TRBD2 (6 bases). The V end lost 6 bases, the J end lost 6 bases, and 21 bases lay between the germline ends. The V gene's germline CDR1 is MDHEN and CDR2 SYDVKM. The CDR3 consists of 15 residues. CDR3: CASRRRRVRDSEQYF. DNA for the CDR3: TGTGCCAGCAGACGACGGAGGGTCAGGGACTCCGAGCAGTACTTC. Drawing the rest from reference TRBV28 and TRBJ2-7, the complete variable domain is DVKVTQSSRYLVKRTGEKVFLECVQDMDHENMFWYRQDPGLGLRLIYFSYDVKMKEKGDIPEGYSVSREKKERFSLILESASTNQTSMYLCASRRRRVRDSEQYFGPGTRLTVT.

This clonotype was counted at least ten times. The J gene is TRBJ2-1, the V gene TRBV12-3 or TRBV12-4; D not resolved. V lost 6 bases to trimming and J lost 7 bases, with 7 bases between them. The CDR3 runs to 11 residues. Here the CDR3 reads CASSFLNEQFF. The CDR3 DNA follows: TGTGCCAGCAGCTTTTTGAATGAGCAGTTCTTC.

The J gene is TRBJ2-7, the V gene TRBV6-2 or TRBV6-3; 8 nucleotides agree with TRBD2. Trimming removed 6 bases from V and 7 bases from J; junction bases left unmatched: 11. The germline gives CDR1 MNHEY, CDR2 SVGEGT. The CDR3 length is 14 residues. CDR3 loop: CASRFSGADNEQYF. Written as DNA, the CDR3 is TGTGCCAGCAGATTTAGCGGGGCAGACAATGAGCAGTACTTC.

This clonotype was picked up a small number of times. The CDR3 nucleotides are TGCAGTGCAAACCCGGGACAGGGGGGTAGCGCCGGGAGTCCAGATACGCAGTATTTT. Its protein product is CSANPGQGGSAGSPDTQYF. The chain joins TRBV20-1 to TRBJ2-3; TRBD1 agrees at 11 bases. The trim removed 6 bases at V and 4 bases at J, leaving 21 bases unmatched. Germline assignment: CDR1 DFQATT and CDR2 SNEGSKA (reference sequence). This CDR3 spans 19 amino acids.

This chain connects TRBV27 to TRBJ2-1, with D possibly TRBD1 on 6 matching bases. Deletions cut 2 bases from V and 3 bases from J, with 14 bases between. The germline V gene has CDR1 MNHEY and CDR2 SMNVEV (reference sequence). There are 16 residues in the CDR3. The CDR3 region has the DNA TGTGCCAGCAGTTTAGATCGGGACAATAACTACAATGAGCAGTTCTTC. Translating gives CASSLDRDNNYNEQFF.

V gene TRBV29-1 combines with J gene TRBJ2-1, with 10 nucleotides matching TRBD2. Trimming cost V 5 bases and J 5 bases; bases outside gene matches: 9. The CDR3 length is 15 residues. Germline assignment: CDR1 SQVTM and CDR2 ANQGSEA. CDR3 bases: TGCAGCGTTTTACGAGCGGGGGGGCCCCACAATGAGCAGTTCTTC. It yields the protein CSVLRAGGPHNEQFF.